The rows below give T cell receptor beta chains drawn from one sample of a study of identical twins. Each CDR3 protein is one row after TCRdb ran MiXCR on the 5' RACE reads. The sample contains some 320,000 distinct CDR3 sequences, 10% to 15% of which appear only once. These same data were also listed under a study on yellow fever vaccine responses in identical twins.

Material for sequencing was CD8+ T cells sorted from blood. The source is a woman aged 18-30 years in good health. Both conserved end residues are part of each CDR3. Fields, in order: D gene, V gene, clone size, J gene, CDR3 DNA, CDR3 protein. D genes are given only for firm matches. Clone size is stated in some rows and not others, as once, few, many or a class when expanded.

D gene: NA; V gene: TRBV9; clone size: few; J gene: TRBJ2-5; CDR3 DNA: TGTGCCAGCAGCGCCTCCGGGGCCCTGGGGGAGACCCAGTACTTC; CDR3 protein: CASSASGALGETQYF
D gene: TRBD1; V gene: TRBV10-2; clone size: NA; J gene: TRBJ2-3; CDR3 DNA: TGCGCCAGCAGCACCGACAGGGGCGCGGGAGATACGCAGTATTTT; CDR3 protein: CASSTDRGAGDTQYF
D gene: NA; V gene: TRBV13; clone size: few; J gene: TRBJ2-7; CDR3 DNA: TGTGCCAGCAGCGTGGAAGGAGAGGGAACCTACGAGCAGTACTTC; CDR3 protein: CASSVEGEGTYEQYF
D gene: TRBD2; V gene: TRBV6-1; clone size: NA; J gene: TRBJ2-1; CDR3 DNA: TGTGCCAGCAGTGAGGAGGCTCTAGCGGGAGGCCCGCGAAATGAGCAGTTCTTC; CDR3 protein: CASSEEALAGGPRNEQFF
D gene: TRBD2; V gene: TRBV13; clone size: NA; J gene: TRBJ2-2; CDR3 DNA: TGTGCCAGCAGCTTACTAGCGGGAGCCCCCGGGGAGCTGTTTTTT; CDR3 protein: CASSLLAGAPGELFF
D gene: NA; V gene: TRBV24-1; clone size: few; J gene: TRBJ2-2; CDR3 DNA: TGTGCCACCAGTGGAACAGCCGGGGAGCTGTTTTTT; CDR3 protein: CATSGTAGELFF
D gene: NA; V gene: TRBV29-1; clone size: many; J gene: TRBJ2-7; CDR3 DNA: TGCAGCGTAGAATCCAGGGGGGGGTATGCGGGAGCGACGTACGAGCAGTACTTC; CDR3 protein: CSVESRGGYAGATYEQYF
D gene: TRBD2; V gene: TRBV4-1; clone size: few; J gene: TRBJ2-7; CDR3 DNA: TGCGCCAGCAGCCAAGGATTTCTAGCGGCTGCCTACGAGCAGTACTTC; CDR3 protein: CASSQGFLAAAYEQYF
D gene: NA; V gene: TRBV14; clone size: many; J gene: TRBJ1-6; CDR3 DNA: TGTGCCAGCAGCCAAGATTTTCAGGGCAATTCACCCCTCCACTTT; CDR3 protein: CASSQDFQGNSPLHF
D gene: NA; V gene: TRBV6-5; clone size: NA; J gene: TRBJ2-5; CDR3 DNA: TGTGCCAGCAGTTACGGTACAGGGTCACCTGAGACCCAGTACTTC; CDR3 protein: CASSYGTGSPETQYF
D gene: NA; V gene: TRBV7-7; clone size: few; J gene: TRBJ2-6; CDR3 DNA: TGTGCCAGCAGCCCTATCACAGGGACAGGGGCCAACGTCCTGACTTTC; CDR3 protein: CASSPITGTGANVLTF
D gene: TRBD2; V gene: TRBV20-1; clone size: few; J gene: TRBJ2-1; CDR3 DNA: TGCAGTGCTAGTCCGAAGCGGGAGTTTGCCTACAATGAGCAGTTCTTC; CDR3 protein: CSASPKREFAYNEQFF
D gene: TRBD2; V gene: TRBV6-2/TRBV6-3; clone size: NA; J gene: TRBJ2-1; CDR3 DNA: TGTGCCAGCAGTTACACCGTAGCGGGGGAGGACGAGCAGTTCTTC; CDR3 protein: CASSYTVAGEDEQFF
D gene: NA; V gene: TRBV7-9; clone size: few; J gene: TRBJ1-1; CDR3 DNA: TGTGCCAGCAGCAGAGAGAGGGTGGACACTGAAGCTTTCTTT; CDR3 protein: CASSRERVDTEAFF
D gene: TRBD2; V gene: TRBV10-2; clone size: NA; J gene: TRBJ2-1; CDR3 DNA: TGCGCCAGCCGACTAGCGGGAAGATACAATGAGCAGTTCTTC; CDR3 protein: CASRLAGRYNEQFF
D gene: NA; V gene: TRBV7-9; clone size: many; J gene: TRBJ2-2; CDR3 DNA: TGTGCCAGCAGCTTAGAAGGGGGGACCTTGAACACCGGGGAGCTGTTTTTT; CDR3 protein: CASSLEGGTLNTGELFF
D gene: TRBD2; V gene: TRBV27; clone size: many; J gene: TRBJ2-7; CDR3 DNA: TGTGCCAGCAGTCCAGGTGGTAGCGGGGACGAGCAGTACTTC; CDR3 protein: CASSPGGSGDEQYF
D gene: NA; V gene: TRBV4-1; clone size: NA; J gene: TRBJ1-5; CDR3 DNA: TGCGCCAGCAGCCAGAACAGGGATAGCAATCAGCCCCAGCATTTT; CDR3 protein: CASSQNRDSNQPQHF
D gene: NA; V gene: TRBV6-2/TRBV6-3; clone size: few; J gene: TRBJ2-3; CDR3 DNA: TGTGCCAGCAGTTACTCGAAGGCGGTGCAGTTGACTGCGACGTACTCCGATACGCAGTATTTT; CDR3 protein: CASSYSKAVQLTATYSDTQYF
D gene: NA; V gene: TRBV15; clone size: few; J gene: TRBJ1-2; CDR3 DNA: TGTGCCACCAGCAGAGATGGGGGCACTACGGGTCCAGCTAACTATGGCTACACCTTC; CDR3 protein: CATSRDGGTTGPANYGYTF
D gene: NA; V gene: TRBV6-1; clone size: few; J gene: TRBJ1-1; CDR3 DNA: TGTGCCAGCAGTGGACTCCTGAACACTGAAGCTTTCTTT; CDR3 protein: CASSGLLNTEAFF
D gene: TRBD1; V gene: TRBV5-4; clone size: NA; J gene: TRBJ2-7; CDR3 DNA: TGTGCCAGCAGTTTAACCGGGACAGGGGGCGACGAGCAGTACTTC; CDR3 protein: CASSLTGTGGDEQYF
D gene: TRBD2; V gene: TRBV5-4; clone size: few; J gene: TRBJ2-1; CDR3 DNA: TGTGCCAGCAGCTTGGCTCCCTATAGCGGGAGGGTTGACAATGAGCAGTTCTTC; CDR3 protein: CASSLAPYSGRVDNEQFF
D gene: TRBD2; V gene: TRBV15; clone size: many; J gene: TRBJ2-1; CDR3 DNA: TGTGCCACCAGCAGAGAGACTAGCGGGAGCAATGAGCAGTTCTTC; CDR3 protein: CATSRETSGSNEQFF